The rows below give T cell receptor beta chains drawn from one sample of a study of neurological immune-mediated disorders. TCRdb redid the calling of the 5' RACE reads with MiXCR, one entry per CDR3 protein. The table records 50,000 or so distinct CDR3 sequences, around 3.1% of them present only once. The sequenced material came from PBMCs. The receptors here all came from a man in his forties or fifties with multiple sclerosis. Both conserved end residues are part of each CDR3. Fields, in order: CDR3 DNA, CDR3 protein, J gene, clone size, V gene, D gene. A D gene is named only where the DNA matches it firmly. The listing skips clone size in some rows; elsewhere it reads once, few, many or a size class.

CDR3 DNA: TGTGCCAGCAGTTACACCCTACTTTTGAAGGGGAACACTGAAGCTTTCTTT
CDR3 protein: CASSYTLLLKGNTEAFF
J gene: TRBJ1-1
clone size: many
V gene: TRBV6-6
D gene: NA

CDR3 DNA: TGTGCCAGCAGCCAACCGGGCAGGAACACAGATACGCAGTATTTT
CDR3 protein: CASSQPGRNTDTQYF
J gene: TRBJ2-3
clone size: NA
V gene: TRBV3-1
D gene: NA

CDR3 DNA: TGTGCCAGCAGCTTAGATCGAGGCAGGGGCAATCAGCCCCAGCATTTT
CDR3 protein: CASSLDRGRGNQPQHF
J gene: TRBJ1-5
clone size: many
V gene: TRBV11-2
D gene: NA

CDR3 DNA: TGTGCCAGCTCACCACTTCTTAGTACGGGGGGCACTGAAGCTTTCTTT
CDR3 protein: CASSPLLSTGGTEAFF
J gene: TRBJ1-1
clone size: NA
V gene: TRBV18
D gene: NA

CDR3 DNA: TGTGCCAGCAGTCCCCAAGCCACGGGACGGACAGATACGCAGTATTTT
CDR3 protein: CASSPQATGRTDTQYF
J gene: TRBJ2-3
clone size: many
V gene: TRBV12-3/TRBV12-4
D gene: NA

CDR3 DNA: TGTGCCAGCATGCGGGGGGTGAACACCGGGGAGCTGTTTTTT
CDR3 protein: CASMRGVNTGELFF
J gene: TRBJ2-2
clone size: many
V gene: TRBV12-3/TRBV12-4
D gene: TRBD2

CDR3 DNA: TGTGCCATCAGTAATATCCAGGGAGCCAAAAACATTCAGTACTTC
CDR3 protein: CAISNIQGAKNIQYF
J gene: TRBJ2-4
clone size: many
V gene: TRBV10-3
D gene: NA

CDR3 DNA: TGTGCCAGCAGCTCTCCAGAGACCCAGTACTTC
CDR3 protein: CASSSPETQYF
J gene: TRBJ2-5
clone size: many
V gene: TRBV11-2
D gene: NA

CDR3 DNA: TGCGCCAGCAGCTTGTTGGTAGACACCGGGGAGCTGTTTTTT
CDR3 protein: CASSLLVDTGELFF
J gene: TRBJ2-2
clone size: many
V gene: TRBV5-1
D gene: NA

CDR3 DNA: TGTGCCAGCAGTGAAGCGGCTCCAAGGGAGACCCAGTACTTC
CDR3 protein: CASSEAAPRETQYF
J gene: TRBJ2-5
clone size: many
V gene: TRBV25-1
D gene: NA

CDR3 DNA: TGTGCCAGCTCACCACGGGACAGGGCGGGCACTGAAGCTTTCTTT
CDR3 protein: CASSPRDRAGTEAFF
J gene: TRBJ1-1
clone size: NA
V gene: TRBV18
D gene: TRBD1

CDR3 DNA: TGTGCCAGCAGCCAAGATAGGGGGGGCCGGGAAAATTCACCCCTCCACTTT
CDR3 protein: CASSQDRGGRENSPLHF
J gene: TRBJ1-6
clone size: many
V gene: TRBV3-1
D gene: NA

CDR3 DNA: TGTGCCAGCAGTTACCGACAGGGTGTGGAGGGCTACACCTTC
CDR3 protein: CASSYRQGVEGYTF
J gene: TRBJ1-2
clone size: many
V gene: TRBV6-5
D gene: TRBD1

CDR3 DNA: TGTGCCAGCCGTAAGGAAAGGGGTCTTGCGGGGGGTACCTACGAGCAGTACTTC
CDR3 protein: CASRKERGLAGGTYEQYF
J gene: TRBJ2-7
clone size: many
V gene: TRBV21-1
D gene: NA

CDR3 DNA: TGCAGTGCTACTATGGGCATATATAGCAATCAGCCCCAGCATTTT
CDR3 protein: CSATMGIYSNQPQHF
J gene: TRBJ1-5
clone size: many
V gene: TRBV20-1
D gene: NA

CDR3 DNA: TGTGCCAGCAGCAAAGACGCGCGGGCCGGTGAGACCCAGTACTTC
CDR3 protein: CASSKDARAGETQYF
J gene: TRBJ2-5
clone size: many
V gene: TRBV21-1
D gene: NA

CDR3 DNA: TGTGCCAGCAGTTACCGGGGGGGGGACGAGCAGTACTTC
CDR3 protein: CASSYRGGDEQYF
J gene: TRBJ2-7
clone size: many
V gene: TRBV6-5
D gene: TRBD2

CDR3 DNA: TGCAGTGCCGTTCCGGGACTACGAATCGCAGATACGCAGTATTTT
CDR3 protein: CSAVPGLRIADTQYF
J gene: TRBJ2-3
clone size: many
V gene: TRBV20-1
D gene: TRBD2

CDR3 DNA: TGTGCCAGCAGCCGGGGAATTTCGGTCACCGGGGAGCTGTTTTTT
CDR3 protein: CASSRGISVTGELFF
J gene: TRBJ2-2
clone size: NA
V gene: TRBV14
D gene: NA

CDR3 DNA: TGTGCCAGCAGCGGTACAGGGCGCGGCTACACCTTC
CDR3 protein: CASSGTGRGYTF
J gene: TRBJ1-2
clone size: many
V gene: TRBV9
D gene: NA

CDR3 DNA: TGTGCCAGCAGTTTAGCGAGGTGGACAGGACAAGAGACCCAGTACTTC
CDR3 protein: CASSLARWTGQETQYF
J gene: TRBJ2-5
clone size: many
V gene: TRBV12-3/TRBV12-4
D gene: TRBD1

CDR3 DNA: TGCAGTGCCACGATGTCCTACGAGCAGTACTTC
CDR3 protein: CSATMSYEQYF
J gene: TRBJ2-7
clone size: many
V gene: TRBV20-1
D gene: NA